The 27 T cell receptor beta chains below were found in one sample sequenced in a study of beta chain features in type 1 diabetes. The study reverse transcribed the entire isolated RNA, so it sequenced expressed TCRB transcripts. Method: immunoSEQ multiplex PCR; TCRdb's copy keeps in-frame clones and lacks some. The sample records about 350,000 clones, around 19% being singletons. Sequencing was performed on naive CD4+ T cells from blood. These TCRs come from a woman aged 18 to 35 in good health.

This chain joins TRBV2 and TRBJ2-1, with D possibly matching TRBD2 (5 bases). CDR1 is SNHLY, CDR2 FYNNEI, per germline. This CDR3 is 12 amino acids long. Deletions cut 6 bases from V and 12 bases from J, with 15 bases between. CDR3 in amino acids: CASSPGYEGQFF. Written as DNA, the CDR3 is TGTGCCAGCAGCCCTGGGTATGAGGGGCAGTTCTTC.

This clone was seen a handful of times. This chain links TRBV7-6 with TRBJ2-2; 7 bases align to TRBD2. The CDR3 has 15 amino acids. The germline CDR1 and CDR2 sequences are SGHVS and FNYEAQ. J was trimmed by 3 bases and V by 5 bases; bases with no gene match: 6. The CDR3 DNA reads as TGTGCCAGCAGCCTAAAAGCGGGATACACCGGGGAGCTGTTTTTT. Amino acids: CASSLKAGYTGELFF. The entire variable domain, with the rest obtained from reference TRBV7-6 and TRBJ2-2, is as follows: GAGVSQSPRYKVTKRGQDVALRCDPISGHVSLYWYRQALGQGPEFLTYFNYEAQQDKSGLPNDRFSAERPEGSISTLTIQRTEQRDSAMYRCASSLKAGYTGELFFGEGSRLTVL.

The CDR3 bases are TGCGCCAGCAGCCAAGATGGTCGGGATAGGGAGCAGTACTTC. Protein product: CASSQDGRDREQYF. J is TRBJ2-7 and V is TRBV4-3; maybe TRBD2 (5 bases). V was clipped by 0 bases and J by 7 bases, with 13 bases between them. Germline V gives CDR1 LGHNA, CDR2 YSLEER. This CDR3 region has 14 residues.

The CDR3 coding sequence is TGTGCCAGCAGCCCCGGACTAGCGGGGGGCACAGATACGCAGTATTTT. Translating it yields CASSPGLAGGTDTQYF. The rearrangement links TRBV9 to TRBJ2-3, with 13 bases fitting TRBD2. Trimming took 4 bases from V and 1 from J; bases not matched to a gene: 3. CDR1 and CDR2 from the germline V gene are SGDLS and YYNGEE. The length of the CDR3 is 16 residues.

There are a few counts of this clone. The chain has TRBV27 and TRBJ1-5; D uncertain. Trimming removed 2 bases from V and 2 bases from J, with 10 bases in between. There are 15 residues in the CDR3. Looked up from germline, CDR1 is MNHEY and CDR2 is SMNVEV (reference sequence). CDR3: CASSLGGYGNQPQHF. The CDR3 DNA follows: TGTGCCAGCAGTTTAGGAGGGTATGGCAATCAGCCCCAGCATTTT.

The J gene is TRBJ2-6, the V gene TRBV30; a possible D gene is TRBD2 (7 bases). Germline V gene sequence: CDR1 GTSNPN, CDR2 SVGIG (reference sequence). The CDR3 is 14 amino acids. The germline V and J ends were trimmed by 4 bases and 2 bases, with 9 bases remaining between them. The CDR3 protein is CAWTGGPGANVLTF. In nucleotides, the CDR3 is TGTGCCTGGACCGGGGGGCCTGGGGCCAACGTCCTGACTTTC.

The chain uses TRBV10-3 and TRBJ1-1; 8 bases agree with TRBD1. The CDR3 is made up of 15 amino acids. CDR1 and CDR2 from the germline V gene are ENHRY and SYGVKD. The J segment lost 0 bases and the V segment lost 3 bases, leaving 3 bases of the junction unmatched. CDR3 coding DNA: TGTGCCATCAGTGACAGGGGGCTTATGAACACTGAAGCTTTCTTT. It translates to CAISDRGLMNTEAFF.

V and J are TRBV7-2 and TRBJ2-1; D gene unclear. The CDR3 covers 13 residues. The germline V gene encodes CDR1 SGHTA and CDR2 FQGNSA. V lost 0 bases to trimming and J lost 4 bases, with 4 bases between them. The CDR3 DNA sequence: TGTGCCAGCAGCTTAGCTCTATACAATGAGCAGTTCTTC. This sequence encodes CASSLALYNEQFF.

This clone appeared a few times. The V call is TRBV30, the J call TRBJ1-2; D remains ambiguous. Trimming left V 5 bases short and J 5 bases short, with 18 bases between. The CDR3 is made up of 14 amino acids. CDR1 is GTSNPN and CDR2 is SVGIG in the germline V gene (reference sequence). CDR3 DNA: TGTGCCTGGGGCCCTTTGTTGGAGTTGTATGGCTACACCTTC. Protein: CAWGPLLELYGYTF. Using reference TRBV30 and TRBJ1-2 for the parts outside the CDR3, the full variable domain is SQTIHQWPATLVQPVGSPLSLECTVEGTSNPNLYWYRQAAGRGLQLLFYSVGIGQISSEVPQNLSASRPQDRQFILSSKKLLLSDSGFYLCAWGPLLELYGYTFGSGTRLTVV.

In its sample, this clone was seen a few times. The identical CDR3 is also encoded by other nucleotide sequences in the sample. V gene TRBV5-4 combines with J gene TRBJ2-1; TRBD2 aligns across 10 bases. Germline V gene lookup returns CDR1 SGHNT and CDR2 YYREEE (reference sequence). V lost 2 bases and J lost 6; bases outside the gene matches: 5. The CDR3 extends over 15 amino acids. CDR3 in amino acids: CASSLASGGGNEQFF. DNA for the CDR3: TGTGCCAGCAGCTTAGCTAGCGGGGGTGGCAATGAGCAGTTCTTC.

In its sample, this clone was seen a few times. The genes are TRBV29-1 and TRBJ1-2; 11 nucleotides line up with TRBD1. The V segment lost 3 bases and the J segment 8 bases; nucleotides outside the gene matches: 8. Germline CDR1 reads SQVTM; CDR2 reads ANQGSEA. CDR3 size: 14 residues. CDR3 in DNA: TGCAGCGTTGATCGCGGACAGGGGGCTCGAGGCTACACCTTC. This encodes CSVDRGQGARGYTF.

The V call is TRBV7-2, the J call TRBJ2-5; D gene uncertain. With 1 base removed from V and 1 base from J, the gap between germline ends came to 7 bases. CDR1 and CDR2 (germline): SGHTA, FQGNSA. CDR3 length: 14 amino acids. The CDR3 DNA follows: TGTGCCAGCAGCTTAGTGACTGGCCAAGAGACCCAGTACTTC. Translated, it gives CASSLVTGQETQYF.

CDR3 in DNA: TGTGCCAGCAGCTTATCAGCGGTCCAAGAGACCCAGTACTTC. Residues: CASSLSAVQETQYF. V and J are TRBV5-4 and TRBJ2-5; maybe TRBD2 (5 bases). Deletions cut 2 bases from V and 1 base from J, with 9 bases between. The CDR3 is 14 residues long. CDR1 and CDR2 from the germline V gene are SGHNT and YYREEE (reference sequence).

The CDR3 DNA is TGCGCCAGCAGCCAAGACGGGACTAGCGGGGGGTATGGCGAGCAGTTCTTC. Translating gives CASSQDGTSGGYGEQFF. J is TRBJ2-1 and V is TRBV4-3; 15 nucleotides agree with TRBD2. Trimming removed 0 bases from V and 10 bases from J; junction bases left unmatched: 7. The CDR3 covers 17 residues. Per germline, CDR1 LGHNA and CDR2 YSLEER.

V and J are TRBV5-4 and TRBJ2-4; 9 bases match TRBD1. Trimming removed 4 bases from V and 0 bases from J; junction bases left unmatched: 8. Germline lookup yields CDR1 SGHNT and CDR2 YYREEE (reference sequence). CDR3 size: 17 residues. CDR3 amino acids: CASSQGTGTIAKNIQYF. The CDR3 nucleotides are TGTGCCAGCAGCCAAGGGACAGGGACGATAGCCAAAAACATTCAGTACTTC.

This sequence joins TRBV30 and TRBJ1-3; D unresolved. Germline V CDR1 and CDR2: GTSNPN, SVGIG (reference sequence). CDR3 length: 14 residues. The germline V and J ends were trimmed by 5 bases and 0 bases, with 11 bases remaining between them. The CDR3 reads CAWFDTSSGNTIYF. The CDR3 nucleotides read TGTGCCTGGTTTGACACAAGCTCTGGAAACACCATATATTTT.

The V gene is TRBV18, the J gene TRBJ1-2, with 8 bases lining up with TRBD1. The V segment lost 5 bases and the J segment 2 bases; nucleotides outside the gene matches: 10. The CDR3 spans 16 residues. In germline, CDR1 is KGHSH, CDR2 LQKENI. CDR3 protein: CASSGRNRGENYGYTF. The CDR3 nucleotides read TGTGCCAGCTCAGGACGTAACAGGGGGGAAAACTATGGCTACACCTTC.

This clone appeared a single time. As DNA, the CDR3 is TGTGCCAGCAGTTCAGGGAACGTGGCCGGGGAGCTGTTTTTT. It encodes CASSSGNVAGELFF. The chain carries TRBV6-5 and TRBJ2-2; D perhaps matches TRBD1 (5 bases). The CDR3 contains 14 residues. CDR1 is MNHEY and CDR2 is SVGAGI in the germline V gene. Trimming took off 4 bases at V and 6 bases at J, with 12 bases between the two ends.

The sample holds a few counts of this clone. The chain recombines TRBV6-5 with TRBJ2-7; 8 nucleotides match TRBD2. In germline, CDR1 is MNHEY, CDR2 SVGAGI. With 5 bases clipped from V and 7 bases from J, the junction kept 7 bases outside the gene matches. The CDR3 length is 13 residues. This chain's CDR3 is CASSPLAGGEQYF. As DNA, the CDR3 is TGTGCCAGCAGTCCTCTTGCGGGGGGTGAGCAGTACTTC.

Concerning this clone: An end of the junction differs from the germline gene, which may be a read error. V usage is TRBV9 and J usage is TRBJ2-2; 7 positions agree with TRBD1. The CDR3 spans 13 residues. From germline, CDR1 is SGDLS and CDR2 YYNGEE. The CDR3 spells CASSAQPQGVLFF. The CDR3 DNA sequence: TGTGCCAGCAGCGCACAGCCCCAGGGGGTGCTGTTTTTT.

This clone was seen only a few times. The chain links TRBV7-9 to TRBJ2-3; unclear D gene. In germline, CDR1 is SEHNR, CDR2 FQNEAQ (reference sequence). CDR3 length: 11 amino acids. V was trimmed by 4 bases and J by 5 bases, leaving 4 bases between them. CDR3 sequence: CASSYRDTQYF. The CDR3, as DNA: TGTGCCAGCAGCTACAGAGATACGCAGTATTTT. Drawing the rest from reference TRBV7-9 and TRBJ2-3, the complete variable domain is DTGVSQNPRHKITKRGQNVTFRCDPISEHNRLYWYRQTLGQGPEFLTYFQNEAQLEKSRLLSDRFSAERPKGSFSTLEIQRTEQGDSAMYLCASSYRDTQYFGPGTRLTVL.

This clone was detected a few times. The chain joins TRBV7-2 to TRBJ1-1, with D hard to call. From germline, CDR1 is SGHTA and CDR2 FQGNSA. The CDR3 has 13 amino acids. The V and J ends lost 5 bases and 0 bases respectively, with 7 bases between them. As DNA, the CDR3 is TGTGCCAGCAGCCCCCACATGAACACTGAAGCTTTCTTT. This encodes CASSPHMNTEAFF. The full variable domain, with the rest looked up from reference TRBV7-2 and TRBJ1-1, is GAGVSQSPSNKVTEKGKDVELRCDPISGHTALYWYRQSLGQGLEFLIYFQGNSAPDKSGLPSDRFSAERTGGSVSTLTIQRTQQEDSAVYLCASSPHMNTEAFFGQGTRLTVV.

This clone has only a few counts. The rearrangement joins TRBV5-1 to TRBJ1-4, with TRBD1 matching over 7 bases. The germline V gene encodes CDR1 SGHRS and CDR2 YFSETQ. The CDR3 has 16 residues. The V segment lost 3 bases and the J segment 4 bases; nucleotides outside the gene matches: 9. The CDR3 bases are TGCGCCAGCAGCTCCGGGACTCAGGGGGGTAATGAAAAACTGTTTTTT. This sequence encodes CASSSGTQGGNEKLFF.

This chain uses TRBV13 with TRBJ2-7, with D perhaps matching TRBD2 (5 bases). V dropped 5 bases and J dropped 7 bases, with 12 bases sitting between them. Germline CDR1 PRHDT, CDR2 FYEKMQ (reference sequence). The CDR3 is 12 residues long. The CDR3 DNA sequence: TGTGCCAGCAGCCCACGTCCGGGGGAGCAGTACTTC. Translating gives CASSPRPGEQYF.

The CDR3, as DNA: TGTGCCAGCAGCTTACGGGGACTAGCGGAACACAATGAGCAGTTCTTC. It codes for CASSLRGLAEHNEQFF. The V and J genes are TRBV11-2 and TRBJ2-1; 11 bases map to TRBD2. The CDR3 runs 16 residues. J was trimmed by 5 bases and V by 2 bases; bases with no gene match: 5. Germline V lookup: CDR1 SGHAT, CDR2 FQNNGV.

The chain recombines TRBV10-3 with TRBJ1-2; D is possibly TRBD1 (6 bases). This CDR3 is built from 13 residues. Trimming left V 4 bases short and J 2 bases short, with 8 bases between. Germline CDR1 reads ENHRY; CDR2 reads SYGVKD. This CDR3 is CAISAGENYGYTF. The CDR3 coding sequence is TGTGCCATCAGTGCAGGGGAAAACTATGGCTACACCTTC.

This clone was counted between two and nine times. Other DNA sequences within the sample encode an identical CDR3. The chain recombines TRBV18 with TRBJ2-7; TRBD2 agrees at 8 bases. J gave up 3 bases and V 6 bases, and 4 bases lay outside the gene matches. The CDR3 totals 13 residues. Germline assignment: CDR1 KGHSH and CDR2 LQKENI. The CDR3 region has the DNA TGTGCCAGCTCCCCCGGGACTAGCTACGAGCAGTACTTC. As protein: CASSPGTSYEQYF.